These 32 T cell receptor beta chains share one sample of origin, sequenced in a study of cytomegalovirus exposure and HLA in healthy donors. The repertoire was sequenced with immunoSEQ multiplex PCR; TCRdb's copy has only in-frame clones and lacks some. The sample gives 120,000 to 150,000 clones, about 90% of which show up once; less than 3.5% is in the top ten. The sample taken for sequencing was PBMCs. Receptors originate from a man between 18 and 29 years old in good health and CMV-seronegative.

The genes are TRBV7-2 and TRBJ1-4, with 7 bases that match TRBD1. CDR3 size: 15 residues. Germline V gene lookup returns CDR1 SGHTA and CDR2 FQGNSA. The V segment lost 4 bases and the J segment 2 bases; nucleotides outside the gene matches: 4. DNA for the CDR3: TGTGCCAGCAGCTCGGGACAGTTGACTAATGAAAAACTGTTTTTT. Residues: CASSSGQLTNEKLFF.

The CDR3 DNA sequence: TGTGCCAGCACCACCAAATTAGGACAGGGAGCTGGCTACACCTTC. Translating it yields CASTTKLGQGAGYTF. This sequence joins TRBV7-8 and TRBJ1-2, with 8 bases identical to TRBD1. After removal of 7 bases from V and 7 bases from J, the junction contained 14 bases not matched to a gene. CDR3 length equals 15 residues. Germline values: CDR1 SGHVS, CDR2 FQNEAQ.

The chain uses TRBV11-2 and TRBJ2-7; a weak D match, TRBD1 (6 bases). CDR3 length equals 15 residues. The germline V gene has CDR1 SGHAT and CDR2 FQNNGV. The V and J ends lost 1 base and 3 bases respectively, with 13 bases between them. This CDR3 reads CASSLVQGTLYEQYF. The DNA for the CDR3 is TGTGCCAGCAGCTTAGTCCAGGGGACCCTCTACGAGCAGTACTTC.

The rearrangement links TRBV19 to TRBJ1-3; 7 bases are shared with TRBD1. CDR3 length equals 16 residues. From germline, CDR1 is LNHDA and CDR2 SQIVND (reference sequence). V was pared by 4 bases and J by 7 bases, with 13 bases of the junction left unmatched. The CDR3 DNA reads TGTGCCAGTAGTAGCTCCACCGGGACAGTCAGGAACACCATATATTTT. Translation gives CASSSSTGTVRNTIYF.

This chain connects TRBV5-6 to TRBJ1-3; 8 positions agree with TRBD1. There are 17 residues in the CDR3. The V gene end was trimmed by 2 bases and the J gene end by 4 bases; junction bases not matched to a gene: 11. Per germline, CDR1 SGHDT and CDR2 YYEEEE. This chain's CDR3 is CASSFQGQGAEGNTIYF. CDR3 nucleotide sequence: TGTGCCAGCAGCTTTCAAGGGCAGGGGGCGGAAGGAAACACCATATATTTT.

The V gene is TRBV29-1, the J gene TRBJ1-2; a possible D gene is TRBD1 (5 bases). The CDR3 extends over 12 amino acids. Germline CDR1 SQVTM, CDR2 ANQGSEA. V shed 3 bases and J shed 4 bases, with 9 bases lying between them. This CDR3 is CSVDQGSYGYTF. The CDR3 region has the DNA TGCAGCGTTGACCAGGGCAGCTATGGCTACACCTTC.

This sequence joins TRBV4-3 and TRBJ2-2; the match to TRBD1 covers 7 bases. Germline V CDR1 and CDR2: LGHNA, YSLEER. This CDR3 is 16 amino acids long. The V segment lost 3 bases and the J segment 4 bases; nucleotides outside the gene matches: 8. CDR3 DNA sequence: TGCGCCAGCAGCCAGGCCCGACAGGGTGGCACCGGGGAGCTGTTTTTT. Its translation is CASSQARQGGTGELFF.

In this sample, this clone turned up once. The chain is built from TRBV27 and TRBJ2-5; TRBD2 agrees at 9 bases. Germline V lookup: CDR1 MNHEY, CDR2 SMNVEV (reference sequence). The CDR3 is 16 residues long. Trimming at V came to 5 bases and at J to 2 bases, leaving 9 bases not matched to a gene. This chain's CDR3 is CASSLSPSGGQETQYF. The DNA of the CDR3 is TGTGCCAGCAGTCTCTCCCCAAGCGGGGGGCAAGAGACCCAGTACTTC.

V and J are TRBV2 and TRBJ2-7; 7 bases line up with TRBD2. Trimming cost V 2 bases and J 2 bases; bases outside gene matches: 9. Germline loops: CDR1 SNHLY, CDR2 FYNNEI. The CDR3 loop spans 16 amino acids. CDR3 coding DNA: TGTGCCAGCAGTGAACCCTTAGGGGCGGGGGCCTACGAGCAGTACTTC. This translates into CASSEPLGAGAYEQYF.

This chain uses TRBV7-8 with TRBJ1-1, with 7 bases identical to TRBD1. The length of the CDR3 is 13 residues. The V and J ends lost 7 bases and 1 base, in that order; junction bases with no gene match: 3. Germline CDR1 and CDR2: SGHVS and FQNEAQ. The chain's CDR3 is CASIHRGNTEAFF. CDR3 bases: TGTGCCAGCATCCACAGGGGGAACACTGAAGCTTTCTTT.

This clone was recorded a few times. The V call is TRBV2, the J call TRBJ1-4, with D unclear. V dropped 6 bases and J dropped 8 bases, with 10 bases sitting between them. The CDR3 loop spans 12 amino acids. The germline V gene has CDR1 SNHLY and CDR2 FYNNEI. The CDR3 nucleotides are TGTGCCAGCAGGGCAGAGGCCGAAAAACTGTTTTTT. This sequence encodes CASRAEAEKLFF.

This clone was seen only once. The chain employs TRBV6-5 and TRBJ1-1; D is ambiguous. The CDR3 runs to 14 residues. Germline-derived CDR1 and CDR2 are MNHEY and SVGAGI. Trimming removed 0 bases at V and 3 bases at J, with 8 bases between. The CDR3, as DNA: TGTGCCAGCAGTTACTCTTCAAGAGACACTGAAGCTTTCTTT. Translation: CASSYSSRDTEAFF.

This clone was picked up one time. DNA for the CDR3: TGTGCCAGCAGTGAATACCAATGGGCAGATGGAAACACCATATATTTT. Its protein is CASSEYQWADGNTIYF. The chain couples TRBV6-1 to TRBJ1-3; D not resolved. The CDR3 sequence is 16 residues long. Looked up from germline, CDR1 is MNHNS and CDR2 is SASEGT. Trimming took off 2 bases at V and 3 bases at J, with 14 bases between the two ends.

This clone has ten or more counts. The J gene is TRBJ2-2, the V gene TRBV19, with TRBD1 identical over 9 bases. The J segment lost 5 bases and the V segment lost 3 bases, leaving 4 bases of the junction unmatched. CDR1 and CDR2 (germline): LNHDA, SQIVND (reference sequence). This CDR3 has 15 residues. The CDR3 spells CASSMGQGGTGELFF. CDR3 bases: TGTGCCAGTAGTATGGGACAGGGAGGAACCGGGGAGCTGTTTTTT.

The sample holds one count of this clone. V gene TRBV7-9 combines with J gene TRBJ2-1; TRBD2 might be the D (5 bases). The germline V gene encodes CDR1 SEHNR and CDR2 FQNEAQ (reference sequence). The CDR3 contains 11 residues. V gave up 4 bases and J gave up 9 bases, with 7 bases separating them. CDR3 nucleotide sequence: TGTGCCAGCAGCTCCCGGGGTGAGCAGTTCTTC. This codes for CASSSRGEQFF.

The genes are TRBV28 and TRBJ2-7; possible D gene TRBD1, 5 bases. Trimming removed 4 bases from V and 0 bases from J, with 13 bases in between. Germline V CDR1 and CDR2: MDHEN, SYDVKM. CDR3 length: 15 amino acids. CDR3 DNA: TGTGCCAGCAGTTCCGGACACTCTACCTCCTACGAGCAGTACTTC. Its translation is CASSSGHSTSYEQYF.

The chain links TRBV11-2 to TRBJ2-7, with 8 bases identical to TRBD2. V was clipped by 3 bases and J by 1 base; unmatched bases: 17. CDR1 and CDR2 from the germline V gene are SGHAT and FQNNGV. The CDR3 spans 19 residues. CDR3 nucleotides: TGTGCCAGCAGCTTTTTCTTCGCGGCGGGAGGAGCATTTTCCTACGAGCAGTACTTC. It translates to CASSFFFAAGGAFSYEQYF.

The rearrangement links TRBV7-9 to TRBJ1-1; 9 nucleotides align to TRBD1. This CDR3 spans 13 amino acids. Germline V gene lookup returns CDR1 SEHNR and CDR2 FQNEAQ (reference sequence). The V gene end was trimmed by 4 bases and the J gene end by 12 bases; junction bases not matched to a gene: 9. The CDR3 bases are TGTGCCAGCAGCTCGGGACAGGGAAGGGTAACTTTCTTT. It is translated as CASSSGQGRVTFF.

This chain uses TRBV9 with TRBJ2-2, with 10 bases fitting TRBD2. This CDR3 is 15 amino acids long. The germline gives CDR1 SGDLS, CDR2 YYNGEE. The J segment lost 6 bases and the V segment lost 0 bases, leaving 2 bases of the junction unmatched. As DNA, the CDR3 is TGTGCCAGCAGCGTAGGGGGACTAGCGTCCGGGGAGCTGTTTTTT. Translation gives CASSVGGLASGELFF.

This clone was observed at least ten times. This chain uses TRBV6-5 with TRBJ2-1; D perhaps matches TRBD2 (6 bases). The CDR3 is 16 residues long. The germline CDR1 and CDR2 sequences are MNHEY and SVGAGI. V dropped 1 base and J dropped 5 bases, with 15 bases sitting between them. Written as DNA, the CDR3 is TGTGCCAGCAGTTACTTAACGGGCGCGGGGAACAATGAGCAGTTCTTC. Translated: CASSYLTGAGNNEQFF.

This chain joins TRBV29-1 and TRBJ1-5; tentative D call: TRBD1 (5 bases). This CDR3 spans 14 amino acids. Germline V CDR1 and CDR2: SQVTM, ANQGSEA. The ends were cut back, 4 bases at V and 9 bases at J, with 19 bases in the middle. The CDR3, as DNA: TGCAGCGTTGCCGCAAGCACCCGGGGGGGGCCCCAGCATTTT. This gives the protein CSVAASTRGGPQHF.

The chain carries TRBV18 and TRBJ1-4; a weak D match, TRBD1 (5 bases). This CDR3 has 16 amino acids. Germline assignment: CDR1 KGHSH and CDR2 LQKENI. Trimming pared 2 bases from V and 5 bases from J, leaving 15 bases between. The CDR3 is CASSPEYSQENEKLFF. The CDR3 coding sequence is TGTGCCAGCTCACCAGAGTATTCACAGGAGAATGAAAAACTGTTTTTT.

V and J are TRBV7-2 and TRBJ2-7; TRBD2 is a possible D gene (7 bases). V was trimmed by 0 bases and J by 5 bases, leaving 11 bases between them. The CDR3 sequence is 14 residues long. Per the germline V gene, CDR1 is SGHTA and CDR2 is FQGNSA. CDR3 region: CASSLAGGRDEQYF. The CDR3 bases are TGTGCCAGCAGCTTAGCGGGGGGGCGGGACGAGCAGTACTTC.

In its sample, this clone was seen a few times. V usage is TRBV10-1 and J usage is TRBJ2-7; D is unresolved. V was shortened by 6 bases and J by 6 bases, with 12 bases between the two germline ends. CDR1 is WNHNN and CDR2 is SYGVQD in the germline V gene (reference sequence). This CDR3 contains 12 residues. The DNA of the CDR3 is TGCGCCAGCAGCCGTTCGGGTGGCGAGCAGTACTTC. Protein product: CASSRSGGEQYF.

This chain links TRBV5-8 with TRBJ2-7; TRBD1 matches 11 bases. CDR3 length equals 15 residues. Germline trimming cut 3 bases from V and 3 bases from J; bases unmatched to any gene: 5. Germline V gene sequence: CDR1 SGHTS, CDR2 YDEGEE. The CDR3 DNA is TGTGCCAGCAGCTCGTCCGGGACAGGGGGCTACGAGCAGTACTTC. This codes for CASSSSGTGGYEQYF.

CDR3 in amino acids: CASSFDRGGLAGAYEQYF. CDR3 sequence (DNA): TGTGCCAGCAGTTTCGACAGGGGAGGCCTAGCGGGGGCCTACGAGCAGTACTTC. The chain joins TRBV28 to TRBJ2-7; 10 bases are a match to TRBD2. CDR3 size: 18 residues. V was pared by 3 bases and J by 2 bases, with 13 bases of the junction left unmatched. Germline V gene sequence: CDR1 MDHEN, CDR2 SYDVKM. The full variable domain, completed using reference TRBV28 and TRBJ2-7, is DVKVTQSSRYLVKRTGEKVFLECVQDMDHENMFWYRQDPGLGLRLIYFSYDVKMKEKGDIPEGYSVSREKKERFSLILESASTNQTSMYLCASSFDRGGLAGAYEQYFGPGTRLTVT.

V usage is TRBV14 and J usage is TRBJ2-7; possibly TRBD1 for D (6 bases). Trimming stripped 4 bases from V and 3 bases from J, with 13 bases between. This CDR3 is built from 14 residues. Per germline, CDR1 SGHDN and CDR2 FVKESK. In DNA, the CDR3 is TGTGCCAGCAGCCTGGACAGTTCCCGCTACGAGCAGTACTTC. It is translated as CASSLDSSRYEQYF.

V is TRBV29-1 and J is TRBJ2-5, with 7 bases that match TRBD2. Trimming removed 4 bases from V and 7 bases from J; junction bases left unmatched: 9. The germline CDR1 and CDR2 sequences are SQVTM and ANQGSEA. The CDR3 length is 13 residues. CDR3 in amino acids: CSVAASGTRTQYF. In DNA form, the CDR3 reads TGCAGCGTTGCGGCTAGCGGTACCCGGACCCAGTACTTC. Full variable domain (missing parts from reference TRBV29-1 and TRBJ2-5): SAVISQKPSRDICQRGTSLTIQCQVDSQVTMMFWYRQQPGQSLTLIATANQGSEATYESGFVIDKFPISRPNLTFSTLTVSNMSPEDSSIYLCSVAASGTRTQYFGPGTRLLVL.

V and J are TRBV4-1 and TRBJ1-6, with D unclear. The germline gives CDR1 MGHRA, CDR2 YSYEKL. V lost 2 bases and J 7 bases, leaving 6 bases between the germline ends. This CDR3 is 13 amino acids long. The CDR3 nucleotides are TGCGCCAGCAGCCAACTTCCGAATTCACCCCTCCACTTT. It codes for CASSQLPNSPLHF.

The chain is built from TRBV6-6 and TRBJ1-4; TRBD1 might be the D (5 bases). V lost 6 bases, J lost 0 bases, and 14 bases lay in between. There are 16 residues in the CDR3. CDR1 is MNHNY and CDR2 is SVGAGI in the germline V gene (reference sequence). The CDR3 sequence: CASSLGHLATNEKLFF. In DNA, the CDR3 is TGTGCCAGCAGCCTAGGACACCTAGCAACTAATGAAAAACTGTTTTTT.

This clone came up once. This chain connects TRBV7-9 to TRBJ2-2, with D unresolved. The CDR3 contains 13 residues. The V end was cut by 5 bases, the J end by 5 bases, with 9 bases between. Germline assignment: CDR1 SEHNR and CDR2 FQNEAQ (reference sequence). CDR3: CASSPTGTGELFF. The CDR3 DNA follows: TGTGCCAGCAGCCCCACCGGGACCGGGGAGCTGTTTTTT.

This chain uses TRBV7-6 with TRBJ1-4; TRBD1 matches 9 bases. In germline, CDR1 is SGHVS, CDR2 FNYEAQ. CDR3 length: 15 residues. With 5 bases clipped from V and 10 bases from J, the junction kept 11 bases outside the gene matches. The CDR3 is CASSVPGTGQGKLFF. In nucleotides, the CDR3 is TGTGCCAGCAGCGTACCCGGGACAGGGCAGGGAAAACTGTTTTTT.